Following are 9 T cell receptor beta chains from one sample sequenced in a study of blood T cell repertoires in COVID-19. The data were produced by immunoSEQ multiplex PCR, yet TCRdb's version contains in-frame clones alone and is incomplete. The data hold roughly 260,000 clones, with more than 75% observed a single time. Sequences were obtained from peripheral blood. All receptors come from a man aged 35 to 55 who had recovered from COVID-19.

This clone was recorded once. Different DNA sequences within this sample yield the same CDR3. This sequence joins TRBV7-8 and TRBJ2-7, with 9 bases that match TRBD1. The junction had 5 bases not matched to a gene; V was cut back by 1 base and J by 7 bases. Germline CDR1 reads SGHVS; CDR2 reads FQNEAQ. The length of the CDR3 is 14 residues. The CDR3 sequence: CASSLVQGAGEQYF. In DNA, the CDR3 is TGTGCCAGCAGCTTAGTACAGGGGGCTGGTGAGCAGTACTTC.

Only a few counts were recorded for this clone. The chain couples TRBV7-9 to TRBJ1-6, with D possibly being TRBD1 (6 bases). V lost 4 bases, J lost 0 bases, and 16 bases lay in between. The CDR3 has 18 residues. The V gene's germline CDR1 is SEHNR and CDR2 FQNEAQ (reference sequence). The CDR3 sequence: CASSWGPGASSYNSPLHF. The DNA for the CDR3 is TGTGCCAGCAGCTGGGGCCCAGGGGCGAGCTCCTATAATTCACCCCTCCACTTT.

This clone was observed a single time. This chain connects TRBV6-5 to TRBJ2-7, with 7 bases matching TRBD1. There are 14 residues in the CDR3. The V and J ends lost 6 bases and 2 bases, in that order; junction bases with no gene match: 7. Germline CDR1 is MNHEY and CDR2 is SVGAGI. The CDR3 here is CASRGQYLPYEQYF. CDR3 coding DNA: TGTGCCAGCAGGGGACAGTACCTCCCCTACGAGCAGTACTTC.

The V and J genes are TRBV10-3 and TRBJ1-6; a weak D match, TRBD1 (6 bases). Germline assignment: CDR1 ENHRY and CDR2 SYGVKD. The CDR3 runs 15 residues. V was pared by 6 bases and J by 4 bases, with 13 bases between. CDR3 in amino acids: CAIRSGGPYNSPLHF. The DNA for the CDR3 is TGTGCCATCAGGAGCGGGGGCCCGTATAATTCACCCCTCCACTTT.

The rearrangement links TRBV25-1 to TRBJ2-1; D not certain. V lost 3 bases to trimming and J lost 6 bases, with 9 bases between them. This CDR3 is 13 amino acids long. Germline V gene lookup returns CDR1 MGHDK and CDR2 SYGVNS. Here the CDR3 reads CASSEYRVNEQFF. In nucleotides, the CDR3 is TGTGCCAGCAGTGAGTACCGGGTCAATGAGCAGTTCTTC.

The chain is built from TRBV15 and TRBJ1-2, with 8 nucleotides matching TRBD1. Germline loops: CDR1 LNHNV, CDR2 YYDKDF (reference sequence). Trimming at V came to 0 bases and at J to 2 bases, leaving 8 bases not matched to a gene. The CDR3 runs to 17 residues. Here the CDR3 reads CATSRDRRDRGNYGYTF. CDR3 sequence (DNA): TGTGCCACCAGCAGAGATCGTCGCGACAGGGGAAACTATGGCTACACCTTC.

This clone was observed a few times. For the CDR3, the DNA is TGTGCCAGCAGCTTAGGGGGCGCGGTTTCACCCCTCCACTTT. Its translation: CASSLGGAVSPLHF. The V call is TRBV7-2, the J call TRBJ1-6; TRBD1 might be the D (5 bases). Germline values: CDR1 SGHTA, CDR2 FQGNSA. This CDR3 contains 14 residues. V gave up 1 base and J gave up 9 bases, with 10 bases separating them.

Regarding this clone: This sample also contains other DNA sequences that code for the same CDR3. This rearrangement joins TRBV9 to TRBJ1-1; 10 bases map to TRBD1. Trimming took 0 bases from V and 1 from J; bases not matched to a gene: 3. CDR1 SGDLS and CDR2 YYNGEE come from the germline V gene. The length of the CDR3 is 16 residues. The chain's CDR3 is CASSVGQGAWNTEAFF. CDR3 DNA sequence: TGTGCCAGCAGCGTAGGACAGGGGGCTTGGAACACTGAAGCTTTCTTT. Together with reference TRBV9 and TRBJ1-1, the CDR3 gives the full variable domain: DSGVTQTPKHLITATGQRVTLRCSPRSGDLSVYWYQQSLDQGLQFLIQYYNGEERAKGNILERFSAQQFPDLHSELNLSSLELGDSALYFCASSVGQGAWNTEAFFGQGTRLTVV.

V and J are TRBV2 and TRBJ2-7, with 8 bases lining up with TRBD1. CDR1 is SNHLY, CDR2 FYNNEI, per germline. CDR3 length: 18 residues. The ends lost 6 bases at V and 3 bases at J; junction bases unmatched: 19. DNA of the CDR3: TGTGCCAGCAGCAGAACTTGGGTAACAGGGGGAAAAAACTACGAGCAGTACTTC. It yields the protein CASSRTWVTGGKNYEQYF.